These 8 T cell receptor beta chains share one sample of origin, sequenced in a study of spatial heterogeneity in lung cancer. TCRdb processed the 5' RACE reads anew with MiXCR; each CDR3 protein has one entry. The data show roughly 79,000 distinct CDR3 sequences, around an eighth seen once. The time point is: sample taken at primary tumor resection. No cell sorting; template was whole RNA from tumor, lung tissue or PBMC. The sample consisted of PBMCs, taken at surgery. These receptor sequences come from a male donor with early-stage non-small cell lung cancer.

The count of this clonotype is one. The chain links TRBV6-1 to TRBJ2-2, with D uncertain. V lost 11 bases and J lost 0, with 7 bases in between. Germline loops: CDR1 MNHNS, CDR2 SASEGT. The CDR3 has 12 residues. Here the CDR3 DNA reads TGTGCCGCTGCCACGAACACCGGGGAGCTGTTTTTT. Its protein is CAAATNTGELFF.

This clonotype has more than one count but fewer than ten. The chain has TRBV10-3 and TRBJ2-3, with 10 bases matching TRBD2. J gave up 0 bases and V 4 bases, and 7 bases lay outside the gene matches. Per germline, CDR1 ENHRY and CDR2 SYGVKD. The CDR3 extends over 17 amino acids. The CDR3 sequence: CAISGPSGRTSTDTQYF. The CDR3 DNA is TGTGCCATCAGTGGGCCTAGCGGGAGAACTAGCACAGATACGCAGTATTTT.

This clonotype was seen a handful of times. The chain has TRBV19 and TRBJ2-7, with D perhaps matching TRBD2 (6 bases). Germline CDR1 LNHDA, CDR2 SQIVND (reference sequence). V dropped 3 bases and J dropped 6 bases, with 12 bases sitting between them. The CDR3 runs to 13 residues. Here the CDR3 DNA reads TGTGCCAGTAGTATTGGAGGGAACGGCGAGCAGTACTTC. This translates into CASSIGGNGEQYF.

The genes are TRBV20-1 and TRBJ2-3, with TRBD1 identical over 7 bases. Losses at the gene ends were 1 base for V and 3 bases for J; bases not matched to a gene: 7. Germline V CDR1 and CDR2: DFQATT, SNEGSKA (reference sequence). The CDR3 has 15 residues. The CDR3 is CSARARQGPTDTQYF. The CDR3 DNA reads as TGCAGTGCTAGAGCCCGACAGGGACCTACAGATACGCAGTATTTT.

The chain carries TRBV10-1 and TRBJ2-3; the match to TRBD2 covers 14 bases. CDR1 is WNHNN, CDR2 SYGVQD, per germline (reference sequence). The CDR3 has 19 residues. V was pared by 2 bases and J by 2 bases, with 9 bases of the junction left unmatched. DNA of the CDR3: TGCGCCAGCAGTGAGGGTCCGGGACTAGCGGGAGTGATCACAGATACGCAGTATTTT. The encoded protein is CASSEGPGLAGVITDTQYF.

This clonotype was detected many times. CDR3 bases: TGTGCCAGCAGCGAGGGGACAGGAGCTTATAGCAATCAGCCCCAGCATTTT. This translates into CASSEGTGAYSNQPQHF. This chain joins TRBV9 and TRBJ1-5; 8 nucleotides line up with TRBD1. The germline gives CDR1 SGDLS, CDR2 YYNGEE. J was trimmed by 0 bases and V by 3 bases; bases with no gene match: 8. The CDR3 extends over 17 amino acids.

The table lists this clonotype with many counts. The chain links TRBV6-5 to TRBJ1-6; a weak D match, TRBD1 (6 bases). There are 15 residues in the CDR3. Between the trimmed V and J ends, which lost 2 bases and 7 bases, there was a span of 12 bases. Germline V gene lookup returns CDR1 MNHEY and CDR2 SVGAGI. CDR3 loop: CASSYNGRGNSPLHF. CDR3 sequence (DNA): TGTGCCAGCAGTTACAACGGCAGGGGAAATTCACCCCTCCACTTT.

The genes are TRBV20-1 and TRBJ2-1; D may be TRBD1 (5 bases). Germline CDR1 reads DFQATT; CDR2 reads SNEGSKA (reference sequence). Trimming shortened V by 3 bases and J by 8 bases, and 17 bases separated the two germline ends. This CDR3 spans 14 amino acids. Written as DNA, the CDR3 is TGCAGTGCTAGGCTCCAGGGAAGGATGGATGAGCAGTTCTTC. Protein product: CSARLQGRMDEQFF.